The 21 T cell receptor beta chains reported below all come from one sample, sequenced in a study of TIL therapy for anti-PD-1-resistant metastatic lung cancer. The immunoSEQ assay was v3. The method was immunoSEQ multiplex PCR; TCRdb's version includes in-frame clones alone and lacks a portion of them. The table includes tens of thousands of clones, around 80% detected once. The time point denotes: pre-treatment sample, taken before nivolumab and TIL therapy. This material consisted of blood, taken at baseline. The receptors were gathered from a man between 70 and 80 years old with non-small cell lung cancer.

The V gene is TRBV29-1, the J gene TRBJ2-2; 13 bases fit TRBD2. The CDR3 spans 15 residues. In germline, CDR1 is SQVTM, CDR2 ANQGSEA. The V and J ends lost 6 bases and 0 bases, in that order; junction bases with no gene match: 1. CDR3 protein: CSVGLAGTNTGELFF. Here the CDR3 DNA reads TGCAGCGTGGGACTAGCGGGAACGAACACCGGGGAGCTGTTTTTT.

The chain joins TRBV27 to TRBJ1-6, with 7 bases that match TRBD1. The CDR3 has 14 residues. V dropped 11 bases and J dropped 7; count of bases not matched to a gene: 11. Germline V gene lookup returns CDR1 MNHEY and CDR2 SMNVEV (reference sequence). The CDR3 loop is CAGSTGVENSPLHF. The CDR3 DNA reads TGTGCCGGATCCACAGGGGTCGAGAATTCACCCCTCCACTTT.

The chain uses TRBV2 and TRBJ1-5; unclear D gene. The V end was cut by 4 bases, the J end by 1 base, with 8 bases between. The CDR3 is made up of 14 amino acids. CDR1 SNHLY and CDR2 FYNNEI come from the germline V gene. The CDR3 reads CASSGRGSNQPQHF. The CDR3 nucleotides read TGTGCCAGCAGTGGTCGGGGAAGCAATCAGCCCCAGCATTTT. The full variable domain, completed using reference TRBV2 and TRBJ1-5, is EPEVTQTPSHQVTQMGQEVILRCVPISNHLYFYWYRQILGQKVEFLVSFYNNEISEKSEIFDDQFSVERPDGSNFTLKIRSTKLEDSAMYFCASSGRGSNQPQHFGDGTRLSIL.

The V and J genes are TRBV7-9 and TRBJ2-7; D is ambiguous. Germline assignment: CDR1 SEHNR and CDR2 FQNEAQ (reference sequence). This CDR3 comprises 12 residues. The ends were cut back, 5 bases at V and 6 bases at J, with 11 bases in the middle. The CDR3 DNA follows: TGTGCCAGCAGCCCCGTTATGAGCGAGCAGTACTTC. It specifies CASSPVMSEQYF.

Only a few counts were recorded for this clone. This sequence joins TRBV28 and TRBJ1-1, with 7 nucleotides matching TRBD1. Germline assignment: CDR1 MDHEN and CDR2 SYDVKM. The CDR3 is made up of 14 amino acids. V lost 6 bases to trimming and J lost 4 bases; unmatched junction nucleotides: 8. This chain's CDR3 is CASSYTGDGTEAFF. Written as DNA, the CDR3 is TGTGCCAGCAGCTATACAGGGGATGGCACTGAAGCTTTCTTT.

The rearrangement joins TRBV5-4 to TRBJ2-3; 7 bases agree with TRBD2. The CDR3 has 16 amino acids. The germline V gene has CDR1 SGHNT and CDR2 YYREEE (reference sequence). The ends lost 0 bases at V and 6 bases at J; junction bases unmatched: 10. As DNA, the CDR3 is TGTGCCAGCAGCTTGGGAGGGTCTAGCGGATGGGATACGCAGTATTTT. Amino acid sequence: CASSLGGSSGWDTQYF.

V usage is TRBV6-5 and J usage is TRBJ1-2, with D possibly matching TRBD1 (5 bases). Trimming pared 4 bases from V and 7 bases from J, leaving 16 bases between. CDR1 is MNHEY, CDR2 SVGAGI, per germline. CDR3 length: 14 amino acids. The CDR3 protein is CASSWDHSFGGYTF. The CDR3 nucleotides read TGTGCCAGCAGTTGGGACCACTCTTTTGGTGGCTACACCTTC.

Here the CDR3 reads CASSTDRVGGNTIYF. As DNA, the CDR3 is TGTGCCAGCTCAACGGACAGGGTTGGTGGAAACACCATATATTTT. The chain joins TRBV18 to TRBJ1-3; TRBD1 aligns across 8 bases. The trim removed 5 bases at V and 3 bases at J, leaving 6 bases unmatched. Germline-derived CDR1 and CDR2 are KGHSH and LQKENI. This CDR3 has 15 amino acids.

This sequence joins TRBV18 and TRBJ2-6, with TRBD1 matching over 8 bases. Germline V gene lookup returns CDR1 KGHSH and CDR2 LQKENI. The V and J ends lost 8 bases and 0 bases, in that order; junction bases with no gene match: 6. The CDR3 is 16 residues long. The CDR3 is CASAQGASSGANVLTF. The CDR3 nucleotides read TGTGCCAGCGCCCAGGGGGCGAGCTCTGGGGCCAACGTCCTGACTTTC. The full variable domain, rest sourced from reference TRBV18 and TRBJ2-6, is NAGVMQNPRHLVRRRGQEARLRCSPMKGHSHVYWYRQLPEEGLKFMVYLQKENIIDESGMPKERFSAEFPKEGPSILRIQQVVRGDSAAYFCASAQGASSGANVLTFGAGSRLTVL.

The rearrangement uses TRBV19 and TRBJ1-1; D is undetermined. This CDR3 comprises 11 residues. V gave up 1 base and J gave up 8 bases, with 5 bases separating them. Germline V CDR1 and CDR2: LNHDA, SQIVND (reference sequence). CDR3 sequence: CASSIALEAFF. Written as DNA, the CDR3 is TGTGCCAGTAGTATAGCCCTCGAAGCTTTCTTT.

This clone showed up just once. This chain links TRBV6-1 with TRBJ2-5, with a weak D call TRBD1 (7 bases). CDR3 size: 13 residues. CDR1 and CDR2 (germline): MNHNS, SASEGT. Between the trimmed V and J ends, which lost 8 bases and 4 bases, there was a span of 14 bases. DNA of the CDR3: TGTGCCAGCTCCAGGGGGGATCTAGAGACCCAGTACTTC. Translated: CASSRGDLETQYF.

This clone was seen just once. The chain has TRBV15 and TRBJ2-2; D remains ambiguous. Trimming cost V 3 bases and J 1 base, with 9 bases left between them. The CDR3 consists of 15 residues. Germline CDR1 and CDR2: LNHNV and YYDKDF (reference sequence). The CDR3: CATSRGDGNTGELFF. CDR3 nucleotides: TGTGCCACCAGCAGGGGTGATGGGAACACCGGGGAGCTGTTTTTT.

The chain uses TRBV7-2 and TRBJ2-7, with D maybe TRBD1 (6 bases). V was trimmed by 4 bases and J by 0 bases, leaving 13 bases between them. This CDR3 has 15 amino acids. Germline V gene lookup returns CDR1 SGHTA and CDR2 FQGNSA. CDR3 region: CASSSRGPSSYEQYF. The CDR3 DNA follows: TGTGCCAGCAGCTCCAGGGGCCCAAGCTCCTACGAGCAGTACTTC. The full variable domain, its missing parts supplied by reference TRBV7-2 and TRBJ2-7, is GAGVSQSPSNKVTEKGKDVELRCDPISGHTALYWYRQSLGQGLEFLIYFQGNSAPDKSGLPSDRFSAERTGGSVSTLTIQRTQQEDSAVYLCASSSRGPSSYEQYFGPGTRLTVT.

Here the CDR3 reads CASSSTDGYAAEKLFF. The CDR3 DNA reads TGTGCCAGCAGCTCAACGGACGGCTACGCGGCTGAAAAACTGTTTTTT. This chain joins TRBV7-8 and TRBJ1-4; D is uncertain. Trimming left V 4 bases short and J 7 bases short, with 19 bases between. CDR3 length: 16 residues. The V gene's germline CDR1 is SGHVS and CDR2 FQNEAQ.

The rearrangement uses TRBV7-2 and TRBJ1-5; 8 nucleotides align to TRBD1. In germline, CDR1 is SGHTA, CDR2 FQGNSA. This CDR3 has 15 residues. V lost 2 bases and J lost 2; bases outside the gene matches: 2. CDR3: CASSLSRGRNQPQHF. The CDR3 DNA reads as TGTGCCAGCAGCTTATCCAGGGGGCGCAATCAGCCCCAGCATTTT.

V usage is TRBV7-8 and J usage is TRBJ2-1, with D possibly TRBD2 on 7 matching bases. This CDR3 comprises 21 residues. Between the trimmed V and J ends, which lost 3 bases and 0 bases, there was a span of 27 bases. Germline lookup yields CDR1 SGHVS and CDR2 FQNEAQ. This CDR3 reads CASSLFDGGQNSLRSYNEQFF. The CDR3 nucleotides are TGTGCCAGCAGCTTGTTTGACGGGGGGCAGAACTCGTTGCGCTCCTACAATGAGCAGTTCTTC.

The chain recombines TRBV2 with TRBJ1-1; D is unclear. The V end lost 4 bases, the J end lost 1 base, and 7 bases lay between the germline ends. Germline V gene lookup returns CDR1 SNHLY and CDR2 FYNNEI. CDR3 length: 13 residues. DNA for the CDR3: TGTGCCAGCAGTGCACGGACGAACACTGAAGCTTTCTTT. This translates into CASSARTNTEAFF.

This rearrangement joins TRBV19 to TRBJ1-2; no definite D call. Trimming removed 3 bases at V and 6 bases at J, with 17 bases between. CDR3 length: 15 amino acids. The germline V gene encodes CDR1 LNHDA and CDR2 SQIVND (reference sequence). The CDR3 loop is CASSIGTPAFNGYTF. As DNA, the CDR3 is TGTGCCAGTAGTATCGGCACGCCAGCCTTTAATGGCTACACCTTC.

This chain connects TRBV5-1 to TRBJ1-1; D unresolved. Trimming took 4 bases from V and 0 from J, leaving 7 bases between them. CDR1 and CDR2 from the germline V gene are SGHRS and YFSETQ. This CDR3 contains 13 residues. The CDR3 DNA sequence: TGCGCCAGCAGCGTCACGGTGAACACTGAAGCTTTCTTT. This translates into CASSVTVNTEAFF.

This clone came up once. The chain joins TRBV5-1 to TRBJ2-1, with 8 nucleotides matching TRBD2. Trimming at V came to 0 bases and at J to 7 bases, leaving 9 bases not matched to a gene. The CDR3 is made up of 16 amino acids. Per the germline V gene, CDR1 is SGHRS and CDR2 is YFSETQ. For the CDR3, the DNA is TGCGCCAGCAGCTTGGTGTCGGGACTAGGCGCGAATGAGCAGTTCTTC. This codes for CASSLVSGLGANEQFF. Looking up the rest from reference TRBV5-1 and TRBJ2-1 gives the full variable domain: KAGVTQTPRYLIKTRGQQVTLSCSPISGHRSVSWYQQTPGQGLQFLFEYFSETQRNKGNFPGRFSGRQFSNSRSEMNVSTLELGDSALYLCASSLVSGLGANEQFFGPGTRLTVL.

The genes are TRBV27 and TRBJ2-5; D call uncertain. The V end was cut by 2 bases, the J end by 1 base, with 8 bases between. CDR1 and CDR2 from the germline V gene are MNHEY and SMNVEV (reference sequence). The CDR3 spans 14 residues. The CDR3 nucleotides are TGTGCCAGCAGTTTAGAAGGGCTCCAAGAGACCCAGTACTTC. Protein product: CASSLEGLQETQYF.